This is a list of T cell receptor beta chains from one sample in a study of T cells in Graves' hyperthyroidism and ophthalmopathy. TCRdb independently ran MiXCR on the multiplex PCR reads; one entry per CDR3 protein. The sample lists hundreds of thousands of distinct CDR3 sequences, more than 30% occurring once. Input material: blood. The receptor source for this set is a man between 18 and 29 years old with Graves' hyperthyroidism. CDR3s include the opening cysteine and the closing phenylalanine or tryptophan. The D gene is left open where the match is weak. Clone sizes are given selectively: once, few, many, or a class where the clone is expanded.

NA	TRBJ2-2	TRBV19	NA	TGTGCCGTACAGGGCGCAACCCAAGCTAGGGAGCTGTTTTTT	CAVQGATQARELFF
NA	TRBJ2-7	TRBV20-1	many	TGCAGTGCTCTACAACCAGACAGAGTCAACGAGCAGTACTTC	CSALQPDRVNEQYF
NA	TRBJ1-1	TRBV7-2	NA	TGTGCCAGCAGTAGACAGACTGAAGCTTTCTTT	CASSRQTEAFF
NA	TRBJ2-5	TRBV25-1	many	TGTGCCAGCAGTGAACCCCGGGGCAGGACGATCCAAGAGACCCAGTACTTC	CASSEPRGRTIQETQYF
NA	TRBJ1-1	TRBV7-9	NA	TGTGCCAGCAGCTCCCCGGGGGTGGGTACTGAAGCTTTCTTT	CASSSPGVGTEAFF
NA	TRBJ2-6	TRBV10-3	many	TGTGCCATCAGTGAGCCCCAGGGAGCGGCTGGGGCCAACGTCCTGACTTTC	CAISEPQGAAGANVLTF
TRBD1	TRBJ2-7	TRBV7-2	many	TGTGCCAGCAGACTGCATGGGACAGCCCCCTACGAGCAGTACTTC	CASRLHGTAPYEQYF
NA	TRBJ2-7	TRBV7-2	many	TGTGCCAGCAGCCTCGGAATCGCCTACGAGCAGTACTTC	CASSLGIAYEQYF
TRBD2	TRBJ2-7	TRBV29-1	NA	TGCAGCATGGGGACTAGCGGATACTCCTACGAGCAGTACTTC	CSMGTSGYSYEQYF
NA	TRBJ1-1	TRBV29-1	NA	TGCAGCCCTCCTAGGACGGCGAACACTGAAGCTTTCTTT	CSPPRTANTEAFF
NA	TRBJ1-1	TRBV7-9	NA	TGTGCCACCGACGACCCCTCCCGGGGGAGGCGGAACACTGAAGCTTTCTTT	CATDDPSRGRRNTEAFF
NA	TRBJ2-7	TRBV25-1	few	TGTGCCACCGGAGGGACCTACGAGCAGTACTTC	CATGGTYEQYF
TRBD1	TRBJ1-3	TRBV7-9	many	TGTGCCAGCAGCTTAGCGGACAGGGCTGGAAACACCATATATTTT	CASSLADRAGNTIYF
NA	TRBJ1-2	TRBV29-1	many	TGCAGCGTTGAGGCGCAGTCCTATAACTATGGCTACACCTTC	CSVEAQSYNYGYTF
TRBD1	TRBJ1-6	TRBV29-1	many	TGCGCAGGGGGGGGGGCCGCTAATTCACCCCTCCACTTT	CAGGGAANSPLHF
TRBD1	TRBJ2-7	TRBV20-1	NA	TGCAGCGGGGACAGGGGGGACTACGAGCAGTACTTC	CSGDRGDYEQYF
NA	TRBJ2-2	TRBV7-9	few	TGTGCCAGCAGCTGGACAGCGAACACCGGGGAGCTGTTTTTT	CASSWTANTGELFF
NA	TRBJ2-5	TRBV30	NA	TGTGCCTGGGAAGCAAGCAACCAAGAGACCCAGTACTTC	CAWEASNQETQYF
NA	TRBJ2-5	TRBV6-6	few	TGTGCCAGCAGTTACGGCGGGACAGAAGAGACCCAGTACTTC	CASSYGGTEETQYF
NA	TRBJ2-7	TRBV5-1	many	TGCGCCAGCAGCTTGGATGGGGCTCCCTACGAGCAGTACTTC	CASSLDGAPYEQYF
TRBD2	TRBJ2-7	TRBV20-1	few	TGCAGTGCTAGGGAAACCGGGACTAGACCTTACGAGCAGTACTTC	CSARETGTRPYEQYF
NA	TRBJ1-3	TRBV20-1	NA	TGCAGTGCTAGGACGGGCTCTGGAAACACCATATATTTT	CSARTGSGNTIYF
TRBD1	TRBJ2-7	TRBV7-9	few	TGTGCCAGCAGCCCCCATGGGACAGCTAACTACGAGCAGTACTTC	CASSPHGTANYEQYF
NA	TRBJ1-1	TRBV9	many	TGTGCCAGCAGCGTAGGGGGTGCCACTGAAGCTTTCTTT	CASSVGGATEAFF
NA	TRBJ1-5	TRBV6-5	few	TGTGCCAGCAGTTACTCGGAACTTCAGCCCCAGCATTTT	CASSYSELQPQHF
TRBD1	TRBJ1-1	TRBV19	many	TGTGCCAGTACCAGGGGGACAGGGTGGAGCACTGAAGCTTTCTTT	CASTRGTGWSTEAFF
NA	TRBJ1-1	TRBV7-9	NA	TGTGCCAGCAGCCAAGAATCCCGGGGAAGCACTGAAGCTTTCTTT	CASSQESRGSTEAFF
TRBD1	TRBJ2-2	TRBV6-4	few	TGTGCCAGCGGCCAGGGGGCGAGAAACACCGGGGAGCTGTTTTTT	CASGQGARNTGELFF
TRBD1	TRBJ1-1	TRBV12-3/TRBV12-4	few	TGTGCCAGCAGTCCCGGGACAGGGGAGGCTGAAGCTTTCTTT	CASSPGTGEAEAFF